The source of this T cell receptor (beta chain) is a study of blood T cell repertoires in COVID-19. About the research overall: The United States, Italy and Spain provided the acute and convalescent COVID-19 samples. In each case, the material was cDNA or gDNA derived from T cells, B-cell-depleted T cells, or PBMCs.

Germline CDR1 is MDHEN and CDR2 is SYDVKM. The CDR3 length is 13 residues. The V and J ends lost 10 bases and 6 bases respectively, with 16 bases between them. Data came from immunoSEQ multiplex PCR; TCRdb stores just in-frame clones and leaves some out. The top ten hold around 4.5% of the sample, which has under 350,000 clones, around four fifths seen once. Sequencing input: peripheral blood. The sequence was collected from a man aged 60 to 69 who had recovered from COVID-19. The chain uses TRBV28 and TRBJ1-5; D unresolved. The CDR3: CATLAGLTQPQHF. CDR3 nucleotides: TGTGCCACCCTGGCGGGGTTGACTCAGCCCCAGCATTTT.